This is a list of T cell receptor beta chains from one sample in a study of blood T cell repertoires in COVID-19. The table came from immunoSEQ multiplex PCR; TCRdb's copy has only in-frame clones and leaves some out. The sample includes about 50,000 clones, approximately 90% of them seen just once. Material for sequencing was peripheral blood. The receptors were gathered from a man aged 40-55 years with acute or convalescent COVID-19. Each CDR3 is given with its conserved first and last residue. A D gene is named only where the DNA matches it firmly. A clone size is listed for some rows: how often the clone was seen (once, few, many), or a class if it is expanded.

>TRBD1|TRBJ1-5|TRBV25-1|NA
CASSESRQGPHQPQHF
TGTGCCAGCAGTGAATCCCGACAGGGCCCCCATCAGCCCCAGCATTTT
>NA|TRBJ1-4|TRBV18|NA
CASSPRGGIGEKLFF
TGTGCCAGCTCACCCCGGGGGGGCATTGGCGAAAAACTGTTTTTT
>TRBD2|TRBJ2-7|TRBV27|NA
CASKGLAGLPYEQYF
TGTGCCAGCAAGGGACTAGCGGGACTCCCTTACGAGCAGTACTTC
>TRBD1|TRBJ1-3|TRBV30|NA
CAAQTTGPTIYF
TGTGCCGCCCAAACGACAGGGCCCACCATATATTTT
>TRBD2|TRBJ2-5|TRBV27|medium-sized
CASSLGTSGRLLETQYF
TGTGCCAGCAGTTTAGGGACTAGCGGGAGGTTACTAGAGACCCAGTACTTC
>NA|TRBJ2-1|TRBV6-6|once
CASSRVADSYNEQFF
TGTGCCAGCAGTAGGGTAGCGGACTCCTACAATGAGCAGTTCTTC
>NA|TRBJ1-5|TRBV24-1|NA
CATSDNQGVQPQHF
TGTGCCACCAGTGACAACCAAGGAGTTCAGCCCCAGCATTTT
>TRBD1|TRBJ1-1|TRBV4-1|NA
CASSPGQGFSNTEAFF
TGCGCCAGCAGCCCGGGACAGGGGTTTTCGAACACTGAAGCTTTCTTT
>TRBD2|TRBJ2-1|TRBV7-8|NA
CASSYRAGGPIGEQFF
TGTGCCAGCAGCTACCGGGCGGGAGGGCCCATAGGCGAGCAGTTCTTC
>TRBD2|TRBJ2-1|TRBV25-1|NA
CASSVAGAVNEQFF
TGTGCCAGCAGTGTAGCGGGAGCGGTGAATGAGCAGTTCTTC
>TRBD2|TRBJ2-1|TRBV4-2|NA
CASSQDLNGGGLAGHEQFF
TGTGCCAGCAGCCAAGATCTTAATGGGGGGGGACTAGCGGGCCATGAGCAGTTCTTC
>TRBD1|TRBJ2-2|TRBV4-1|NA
CASSRTGGLTGELFF
TGCGCCAGCAGCCGTACAGGGGGCTTAACCGGGGAGCTGTTTTTT
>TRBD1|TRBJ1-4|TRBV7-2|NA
CASSWGDRGNNEKLFF
TGTGCCAGCAGCTGGGGGGACAGGGGGAATAATGAAAAACTGTTTTTT
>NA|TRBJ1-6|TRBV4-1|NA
CASSHPAGARSPLHF
TGCGCCAGCAGCCATCCCGCGGGGGCTAGATCACCCCTCCACTTT
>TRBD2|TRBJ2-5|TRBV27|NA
CASSWTSGIGETQYF
TGTGCCAGCAGTTGGACTAGCGGGATTGGAGAGACCCAGTACTTC
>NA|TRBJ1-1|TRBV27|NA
CASSLGGANTEAFF
TGTGCCAGCAGTTTAGGGGGGGCAAACACTGAAGCTTTCTTT
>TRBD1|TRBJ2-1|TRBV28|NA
CASSTGDRGFVEQFF
TGTGCCAGCAGTACGGGGGACAGGGGGTTTGTTGAGCAGTTCTTC
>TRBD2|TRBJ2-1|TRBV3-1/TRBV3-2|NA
CASSQGLADYNEQFF
TGTGCCAGCAGCCAAGGACTAGCGGACTACAATGAGCAGTTCTTC
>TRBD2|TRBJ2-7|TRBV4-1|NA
CASSQDLAGGSEQYF
TGCGCCAGCAGCCAAGATCTAGCGGGAGGATCCGAGCAGTACTTC
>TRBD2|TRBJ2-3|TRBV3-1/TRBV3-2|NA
CASSPAGGPTDTQYF
TGTGCCAGCAGCCCAGCGGGAGGGCCCACAGATACGCAGTATTTT
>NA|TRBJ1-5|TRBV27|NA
CASSFGGDNQPQHF
TGTGCCAGCAGTTTTGGAGGGGACAATCAGCCCCAGCATTTT
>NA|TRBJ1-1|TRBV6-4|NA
CASSDQLGGTEAFF
TGTGCCAGCAGTGACCAGCTAGGGGGCACTGAAGCTTTCTTT
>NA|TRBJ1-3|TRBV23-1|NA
CASSQRGISGNTIYF
TGCGCCAGCAGTCAGAGAGGAATCTCTGGAAACACCATATATTTT
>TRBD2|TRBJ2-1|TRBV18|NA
CASSRGLSSYNEQFF
TGTGCCAGCTCACGGGGACTAAGCTCCTACAATGAGCAGTTCTTC
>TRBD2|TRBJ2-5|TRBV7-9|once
CASSLWDPGSGTRWETQYF
TGTGCCAGCAGCTTATGGGACCCTGGTAGTGGGACTAGGTGGGAGACCCAGTACTTC
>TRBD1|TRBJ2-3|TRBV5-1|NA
CASSSQGAADTQYF
TGCGCCAGCAGCTCCCAGGGGGCGGCAGATACGCAGTATTTT
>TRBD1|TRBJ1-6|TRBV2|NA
CASRGDRALHF
TGTGCCAGCCGGGGGGACAGGGCGCTCCACTTT
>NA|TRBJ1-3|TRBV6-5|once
CASSSTANSGNTIYF
TGTGCCAGCAGTTCGACAGCGAACTCTGGAAACACCATATATTTT
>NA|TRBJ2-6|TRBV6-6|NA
CASSQVSGANVLTF
TGTGCCAGCAGCCAGGTCTCTGGGGCCAACGTCCTGACTTTC
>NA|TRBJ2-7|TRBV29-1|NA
CSALGASATYEQYF
TGCAGCGCCCTGGGCGCTAGCGCAACCTACGAGCAGTACTTC
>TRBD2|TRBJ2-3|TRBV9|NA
CASSVGTDGLAGGADTQYF
TGTGCCAGCAGCGTGGGGACAGACGGACTAGCGGGAGGAGCAGATACGCAGTATTTT
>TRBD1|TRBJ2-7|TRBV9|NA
CASSVGSWGQAYEQYF
TGTGCCAGCAGCGTAGGCAGTTGGGGACAGGCCTACGAGCAGTACTTC
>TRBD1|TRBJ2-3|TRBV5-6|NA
CASSLFGAGGNTDTQYF
TGTGCCAGCAGCTTGTTTGGGGCAGGGGGCAACACAGATACGCAGTATTTT
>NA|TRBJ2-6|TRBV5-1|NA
CASSSYGMAGANVLTF
TGCGCCAGCAGCTCCTACGGGATGGCTGGGGCCAACGTCCTGACTTTC
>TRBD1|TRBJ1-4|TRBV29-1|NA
CSVSKGAGEKLFF
TGCAGCGTTTCCAAGGGGGCTGGGGAAAAACTGTTTTTT
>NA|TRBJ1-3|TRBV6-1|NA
CASSEPHRSSGNTIYF
TGTGCCAGCAGTGAACCCCACAGGAGCTCTGGAAACACCATATATTTT